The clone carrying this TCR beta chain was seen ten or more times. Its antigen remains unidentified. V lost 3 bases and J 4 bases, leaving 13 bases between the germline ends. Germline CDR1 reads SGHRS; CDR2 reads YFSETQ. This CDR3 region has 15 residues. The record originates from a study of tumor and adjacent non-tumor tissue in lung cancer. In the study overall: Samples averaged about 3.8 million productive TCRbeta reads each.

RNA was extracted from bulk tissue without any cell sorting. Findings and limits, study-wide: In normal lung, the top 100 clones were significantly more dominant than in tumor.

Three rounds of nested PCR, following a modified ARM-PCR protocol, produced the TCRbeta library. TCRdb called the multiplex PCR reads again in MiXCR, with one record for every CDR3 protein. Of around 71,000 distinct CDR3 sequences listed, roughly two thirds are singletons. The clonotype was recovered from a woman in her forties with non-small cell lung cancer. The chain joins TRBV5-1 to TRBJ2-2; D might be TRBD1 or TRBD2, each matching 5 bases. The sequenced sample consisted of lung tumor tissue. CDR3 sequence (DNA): TGCGCCAGCAGCTGGGGGACCTCGGGCACCGGGGAGCTGTTTTTT. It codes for CASSWGTSGTGELFF.